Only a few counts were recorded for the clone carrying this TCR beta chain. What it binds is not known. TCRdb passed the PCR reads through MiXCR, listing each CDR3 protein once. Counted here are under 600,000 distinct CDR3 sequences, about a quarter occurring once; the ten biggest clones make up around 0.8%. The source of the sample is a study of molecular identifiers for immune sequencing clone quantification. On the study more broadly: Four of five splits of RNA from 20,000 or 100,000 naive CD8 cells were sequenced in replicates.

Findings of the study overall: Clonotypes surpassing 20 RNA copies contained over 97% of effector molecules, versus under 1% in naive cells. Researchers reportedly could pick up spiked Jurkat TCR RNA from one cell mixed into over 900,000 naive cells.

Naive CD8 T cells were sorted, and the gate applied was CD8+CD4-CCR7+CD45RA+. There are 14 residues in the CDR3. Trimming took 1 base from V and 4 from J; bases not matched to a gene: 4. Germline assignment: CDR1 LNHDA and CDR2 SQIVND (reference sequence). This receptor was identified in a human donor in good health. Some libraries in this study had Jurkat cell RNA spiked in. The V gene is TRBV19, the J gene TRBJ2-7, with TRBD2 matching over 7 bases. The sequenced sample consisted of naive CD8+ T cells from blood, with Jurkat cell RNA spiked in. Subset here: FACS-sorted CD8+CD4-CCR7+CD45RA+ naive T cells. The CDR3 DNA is TGTGCCAGTAGTATAGCTAGCGGAAATTACGAGCAGTACTTC. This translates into CASSIASGNYEQYF.